The rows below give T cell receptor beta chains drawn from one sample of a study of spatial heterogeneity in lung cancer. TCRdb re-derived calls from the 5' RACE reads in MiXCR, one entry per CDR3 protein. Here the sample spans under 15,000 distinct CDR3 sequences, roughly 2.9% being singletons. The specimen was lung tumor tissue, collected at surgery. The receptors here all came from a male donor with early-stage non-small cell lung cancer. Each CDR3 is given with its conserved first and last residue.

J gene: TRBJ1-3; V gene: TRBV2; CDR3 protein: CASSDRGLSGNTIYF
J gene: TRBJ2-1; V gene: TRBV5-1; CDR3 protein: CASSLGDRAGNEQFF
J gene: TRBJ2-3; V gene: TRBV27; CDR3 protein: CASSPDDRGATDTQYF
J gene: TRBJ2-5; V gene: TRBV5-4; CDR3 protein: CASSLDVSGGTAQETQYF
J gene: TRBJ1-6; V gene: TRBV12-3/TRBV12-4; CDR3 protein: CASSSLALSYNSPLHF
J gene: TRBJ2-7; V gene: TRBV3-1; CDR3 protein: CASSPGLAGAPYEQYF
J gene: TRBJ1-6; V gene: TRBV6-1; CDR3 protein: CASSEAVTKSPLHF
J gene: TRBJ1-4; V gene: TRBV12-3/TRBV12-4; CDR3 protein: CASSFRTSNEKLFF
J gene: TRBJ2-5; V gene: TRBV7-2; CDR3 protein: CASSSQAVRGYETQYF
J gene: TRBJ2-7; V gene: TRBV24-1; CDR3 protein: CATSDLTTGRQYF
J gene: TRBJ1-3; V gene: TRBV9; CDR3 protein: CASSEGRISGNTIYF
J gene: TRBJ2-7; V gene: TRBV28; CDR3 protein: CASSRVDREGEQYF
J gene: TRBJ2-7; V gene: TRBV23-1; CDR3 protein: CASSQSHWTSVGYEQYF
J gene: TRBJ1-5; V gene: TRBV27; CDR3 protein: CASRLMGVNQPQHF
J gene: TRBJ2-1; V gene: TRBV12-3/TRBV12-4; CDR3 protein: CASSPLSGTPYNEQFF